The source of this TCR beta chain is a study of OX40 agonist ivuxolimab in advanced cancers. Whole-study context: Ivuxolimab, which is an agonistic anti-OX40 (CD134) antibody, was administered to the patients. Findings and caveats of the study: No antigen was identified for the clonally expanded peripheral T cells. With doses of 0.1 to 3.0 mg/kg, CD4+ and CD8+ blood T cells had undergone clonal expansion by week 6. Among the least clonally expanded were partial responders at 0.1-3.0 mg/kg.

Only in-frame clones appear in the TCRdb table, and some are missing; sequencing was by immunoSEQ multiplex PCR. This sample has over 100,000 clones, with less than 95% found just once. With regard to this clone: No antigen is known for it. This sample also contains other DNA sequences that code for the same CDR3.

Germline CDR1 and CDR2: SGHNT and YENEEA. V lost 1 base, J lost 6 bases, and 5 bases lay in between. The CDR3 runs 12 residues. Here the sequenced sample was CD4+ or CD8+ T cells sorted from blood, taken in a trial of the OX40 agonist ivuxolimab. This receptor was identified in an adult with an advanced solid tumor such as melanoma, head and neck, liver or kidney cancer. This chain connects TRBV11-3 to TRBJ2-3; no firm D call. The CDR3 here is CASSLVGDTQYF. CDR3 in DNA: TGTGCCAGCAGCTTAGTCGGTGATACGCAGTATTTT.